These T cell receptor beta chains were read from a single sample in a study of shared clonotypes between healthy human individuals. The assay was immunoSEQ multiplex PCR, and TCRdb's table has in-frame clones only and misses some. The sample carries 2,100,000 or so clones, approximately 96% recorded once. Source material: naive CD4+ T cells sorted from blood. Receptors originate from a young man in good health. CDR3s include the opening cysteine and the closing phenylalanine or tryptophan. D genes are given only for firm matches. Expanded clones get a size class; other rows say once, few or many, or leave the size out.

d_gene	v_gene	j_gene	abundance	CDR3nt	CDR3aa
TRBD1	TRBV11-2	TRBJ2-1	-	TGTGCCAGCAGCCCACCGGGACAGGGTTATGAGCAGTTCTTC	CASSPPGQGYEQFF
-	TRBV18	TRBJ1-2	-	TGTGCCAGCTCTCCCCAGGGTTCTAACTATGGCTACACCTTC	CASSPQGSNYGYTF
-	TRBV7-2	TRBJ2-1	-	TGTGCCAGCAGCTTAAATCCCGCGAGTTTCCATGAGCAGTTCTTC	CASSLNPASFHEQFF
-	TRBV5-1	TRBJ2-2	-	TGCGCCAGCAGCTCGTCCGGGCCTAACACCGGGGAGCTGTTTTTT	CASSSSGPNTGELFF
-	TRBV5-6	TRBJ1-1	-	TGTGCCAGCAGCTTATTACAGAGCAACACTGAAGCTTTCTTT	CASSLLQSNTEAFF
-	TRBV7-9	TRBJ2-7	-	TGTGCCAGCAGCTCAACCGCGCTTTCCTACGAGCAGTACTTC	CASSSTALSYEQYF
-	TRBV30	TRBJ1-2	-	TGTGCCTGGAGGGTCCAGGGAGGTAGCTATGGCTACACCTTC	CAWRVQGGSYGYTF
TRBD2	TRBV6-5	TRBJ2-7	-	TGTGCCAGCAGTTACTCGCTAGCGGGAGGTTCCTACGAGCAGTACTTC	CASSYSLAGGSYEQYF
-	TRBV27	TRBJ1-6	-	TGTGCCAGCAGTCCACCGGAAGGGCTAAATTCACCCCTCCACTTT	CASSPPEGLNSPLHF
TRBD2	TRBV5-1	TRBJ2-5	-	TGCGCCAGCAGCTTCGGACTAGCAGAGCAAGAGACCCAGTACTTC	CASSFGLAEQETQYF
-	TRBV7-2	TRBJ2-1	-	TGTGCCAGCAGCCGCTTAGGGGGAGTGGTAGATGAGCAGTTCTTC	CASSRLGGVVDEQFF
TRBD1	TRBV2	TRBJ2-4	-	TGTGCCAGCAGAGCCGGGACAGGATTACCCGCCAAAAACATTCAGTACTTC	CASRAGTGLPAKNIQYF
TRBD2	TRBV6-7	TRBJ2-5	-	TGTGCCAGCAGTTACGCAAGCGGGAGGGTGGAGACCCAGTACTTC	CASSYASGRVETQYF
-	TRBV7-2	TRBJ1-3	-	TGTGCCAGCAGCTTATTCAACACCATATATTTT	CASSLFNTIYF
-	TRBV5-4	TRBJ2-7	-	TGTGCCAGCAGCGTTGCCGGGACCCAACGCTACGAGCAGTACTTC	CASSVAGTQRYEQYF
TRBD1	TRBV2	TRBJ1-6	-	TGTGCCAGCACAGGACAGGGTAATTCACCCCTCCACTTT	CASTGQGNSPLHF
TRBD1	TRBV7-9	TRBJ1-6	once	TGTGCCAGCAGCTTGGGGACAGGGGGCAGGGGGAATTCACCCCTCCACTTT	CASSLGTGGRGNSPLHF
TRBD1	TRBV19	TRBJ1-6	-	TGTGCCAGCCAAAAACAACAGGGGGTAAATTCACCCCTCCACTTT	CASQKQQGVNSPLHF
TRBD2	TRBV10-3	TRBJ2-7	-	TGTGCCATCAGTGAAGGGACTAGCGGGGGGGCAACGCAGTACTTC	CAISEGTSGGATQYF
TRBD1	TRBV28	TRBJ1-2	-	TGTGCCAGCAGTCCCACCCTATCCTGGACAGGGGTGAACTATGGCTACACCTTC	CASSPTLSWTGVNYGYTF
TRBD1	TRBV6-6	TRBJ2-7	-	TGTGCCAGCAGTTACAGGGACAGGGACTCCTACGAGCAGTACTTC	CASSYRDRDSYEQYF
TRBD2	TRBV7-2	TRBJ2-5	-	TGTGCCAGCAGCACTCAACCCGCGGGGGGCCAAGAGACCCAGTACTTC	CASSTQPAGGQETQYF
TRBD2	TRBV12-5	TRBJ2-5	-	TGTGCTAGTGGTCCCTTTCTAGCGGGACAGGAGACCCAGTACTTC	CASGPFLAGQETQYF
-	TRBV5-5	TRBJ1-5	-	TGTGCCAGCAGCCTGGAGGTGCCACAGACAGATCAGCCCCAGCATTTT	CASSLEVPQTDQPQHF
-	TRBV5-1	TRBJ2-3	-	TGCGCCAGCAGCTTATCGGACAGAGATACGCAGTATTTT	CASSLSDRDTQYF
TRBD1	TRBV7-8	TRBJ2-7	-	TGTGCCAGCAGCTTATTCTTAGGACAGGACCTCTACGAGCAGTACTTC	CASSLFLGQDLYEQYF
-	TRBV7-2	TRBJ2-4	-	TGTGCCAGCTCTCCTTACTTAGGGCCGAACATTCAGTACTTC	CASSPYLGPNIQYF
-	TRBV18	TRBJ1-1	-	TGTGCCAGCTCACCCCAGACGGACAACACTGAAGCTTTCTTT	CASSPQTDNTEAFF
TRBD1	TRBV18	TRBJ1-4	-	TGTGCCAGCTCAAACGGACAGGGAGAAAAACTGTTTTTT	CASSNGQGEKLFF
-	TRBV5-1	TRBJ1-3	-	TGCGCCAGCAGCTCGTGGGGACCCTCCTCCTCTGGAAACACCATATATTTT	CASSSWGPSSSGNTIYF
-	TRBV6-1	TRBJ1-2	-	TGTGCCAGCAGTGAACCCTCGGAGGATGGTCGCTACACCTTC	CASSEPSEDGRYTF
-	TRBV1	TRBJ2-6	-	TGCACCAGCAGGTGTTGTGCACAAAGTCGGGCCAACGTCCTGACTTTC	CTSRCCAQSRANVLTF
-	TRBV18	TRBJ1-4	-	TGTGCCAGCTCACCGACCCCCTTTGAGGAAAAACTGTTTTTT	CASSPTPFEEKLFF
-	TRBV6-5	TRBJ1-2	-	TGTGCCAGCAGTTACTCGATGAGGACAACGAACTATGGCTACACCTTC	CASSYSMRTTNYGYTF
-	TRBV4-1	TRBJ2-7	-	TGCGCCAGCAGCCAGGTACTTGGAGGCCTGTACTTC	CASSQVLGGLYF
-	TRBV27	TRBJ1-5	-	TGTGCCAGCAGTCCGATCCGAGGAGGGGGTGATCCGGCGCCCCAGCATTTT	CASSPIRGGGDPAPQHF
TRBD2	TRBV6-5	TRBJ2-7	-	TGTGCCAGCAGGCCTAGCGGGGGGCTCGACGAGCAGTACTTC	CASRPSGGLDEQYF
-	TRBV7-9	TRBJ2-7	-	TGTGCCAGCAGCTCAATCCGGGGAAAGGGGTACGAGCAGTACTTC	CASSSIRGKGYEQYF
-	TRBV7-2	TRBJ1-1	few	TGTGCCAGCAGCCAGACAGGGAACACTGAAGCTTTCTTT	CASSQTGNTEAFF
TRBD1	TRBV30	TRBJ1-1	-	TGTGCCTGGGGGACAGGGCTGAACACTGAAGCTTTCTTT	CAWGTGLNTEAFF
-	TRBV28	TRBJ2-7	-	TGTGCCAGCAGTCCCCCCGGGTCAGGGGAGGGCGAGCAGTACTTC	CASSPPGSGEGEQYF
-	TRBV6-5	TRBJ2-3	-	TGTGCCAGCAGCCCCGGGACTCTAAGAGGGGATACGCAGTATTTT	CASSPGTLRGDTQYF
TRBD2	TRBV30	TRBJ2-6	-	TGTGCCTGTAGCGGGGCGGCGGGGGCCAACGTCCTGACTTTC	CACSGAAGANVLTF
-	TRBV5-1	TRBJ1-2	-	TGCGCCAGCAGCCCGAGGGGACCGTTTAACTATGGCTACACCTTC	CASSPRGPFNYGYTF
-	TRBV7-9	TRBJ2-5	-	TGTGCCAGCAGCTTAGAACTGGGCGCGGGGACCCAGTACTTC	CASSLELGAGTQYF
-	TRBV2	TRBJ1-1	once	TGTGCCAGCGGGGTTCGCACTGAAGCTTTCTTT	CASGVRTEAFF
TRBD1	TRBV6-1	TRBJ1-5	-	TGTGCCAGCGGGACAGAATATAGCAATCAGCCCCAGCATTTT	CASGTEYSNQPQHF
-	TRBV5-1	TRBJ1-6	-	TGCGCCAGCAGCTGGGGCAGGGGCATACAACCCCTCCACTTT	CASSWGRGIQPLHF
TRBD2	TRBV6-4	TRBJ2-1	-	TGTGCCAGCAGTGCACTAGCGGGAGGAAATGAGCAGTTCTTC	CASSALAGGNEQFF
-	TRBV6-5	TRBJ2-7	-	TGTGCCAGCATCAGGGAAGGCACCTACGAGCAGTACTTC	CASIREGTYEQYF
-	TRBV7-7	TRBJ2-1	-	TGTGCTACAAACCCCCGCGTATCCGGGGTCAGCTCCTACAATGAGCAGTTCTTC	CATNPRVSGVSSYNEQFF
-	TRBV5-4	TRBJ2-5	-	TGTGCCGCTACAAGGGGCCATCAAGAGACCCAGTACTTC	CAATRGHQETQYF
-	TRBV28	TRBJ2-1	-	TGTGCCAGCGAGCCTCCGGGCGGGAATGAGCAGTTCTTC	CASEPPGGNEQFF
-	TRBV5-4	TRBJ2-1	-	TGTGCCAGCAGCTCTGGGGGGGGCCGAGGGGATGAGCAGTTCTTC	CASSSGGGRGDEQFF
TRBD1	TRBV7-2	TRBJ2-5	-	TGTGCCAGCAGCCCAGGGACAGGGGTTATCGGAGAGACCCAGTACTTC	CASSPGTGVIGETQYF
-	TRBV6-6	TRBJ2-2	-	TGTGCCAGCAGTGTTGGGGGGACCGGGGAGCTGTTTTTT	CASSVGGTGELFF
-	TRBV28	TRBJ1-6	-	TGTGCCAGCAGTTTGGGCCTCAAGACAGTGATGGATTCACCCCTCCACTTT	CASSLGLKTVMDSPLHF
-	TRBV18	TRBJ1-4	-	TGTGCCAGCTCACCACGAGCAGGGGCTGGTGAAAAACTGTTTTTT	CASSPRAGAGEKLFF
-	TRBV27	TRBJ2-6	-	TGTGCCAGCAGTTTATGGAACTCTGGGGCCAACGTCCTGACTTTC	CASSLWNSGANVLTF